The rows below give T cell receptor beta chains drawn from one sample of a study of shared clonotypes between healthy human individuals. The assay was immunoSEQ multiplex PCR, and TCRdb's table has in-frame clones only and misses some. The sample lists millions of clones, 93% occurring once. The sample comprised naive CD8+ T cells from PBMCs. These TCRs come from a man aged 18 to 29 in good health. Some clones in this sample may be carry-over from other donors' samples. CDR3s include the opening cysteine and the closing phenylalanine or tryptophan. The D gene is left open where the match is weak. For some rows the clone size is stated as once, few or many, or as a class when expanded; others skip it.

CDR3nt	CDR3aa	d_gene	v_gene	j_gene	abundance
TGTGCCAGCAGCGCCCCCCGGGGGACAGCGAACTATGGCTACACCTTC	CASSAPRGTANYGYTF	TRBD1	TRBV9	TRBJ1-2	NA
TGTGCCAGCAGCTTAGCGTGGCGGGATAGGAGTGGGGCCAACGTCCTGACTTTC	CASSLAWRDRSGANVLTF	NA	TRBV7-8	TRBJ2-6	NA
TGTGCCAGCAGTTATGCGCGGGTGTACAATGAGCAGTTCTTC	CASSYARVYNEQFF	NA	TRBV6-5	TRBJ2-1	NA
TGTGCCAGCAATTTCCTAAGATCTAGCACAGATACGCAGTATTTT	CASNFLRSSTDTQYF	NA	TRBV27	TRBJ2-3	NA
TGTGCCAGCAGTCCGACTAGCGGGACGAGCGAGCAGTACTTC	CASSPTSGTSEQYF	TRBD2	TRBV28	TRBJ2-7	NA
TGTGCCAGCAGCGGAAGAGGGGACTTCTACGAGCAGTACTTC	CASSGRGDFYEQYF	NA	TRBV9	TRBJ2-7	NA
TGTGCCAGCAGCCCGGGACTAGCGGGCCCAGATACGCAGTATTTT	CASSPGLAGPDTQYF	TRBD2	TRBV5-6	TRBJ2-3	NA
TGTGCCAGCTCACCACGGCCAGGAGCTACCGGGGAGCTGTTTTTT	CASSPRPGATGELFF	NA	TRBV18	TRBJ2-2	NA
TGTGCCAGCAGCACGGGACAGGGCACAGATACGCAGTATTTT	CASSTGQGTDTQYF	TRBD1	TRBV9	TRBJ2-3	NA
TGTGCCAGCAGCGTAGCGGGAGCGGGAGGGCACGAGCAGTACTTC	CASSVAGAGGHEQYF	TRBD2	TRBV9	TRBJ2-7	NA
TGTGCCAGCCGTTGGCAGGGGATCAATGAGCAGTTCTTC	CASRWQGINEQFF	NA	TRBV28	TRBJ2-1	NA
TGTGCCTGGAGTGCGGGACAGGGGGCGTACGAGCAGTACTTC	CAWSAGQGAYEQYF	TRBD1	TRBV30	TRBJ2-7	NA
TGTGCCAGTCACAGGGGGCCTGAGCAGTTCTTC	CASHRGPEQFF	TRBD1	TRBV19	TRBJ2-1	NA
TGTGCCAGCAGGGCCTGGGACATAGACCAGCCCCAGCATTTT	CASRAWDIDQPQHF	NA	TRBV6-6	TRBJ1-5	NA
TGCAGCGTTAAAGGCGGGCCTACCTACGAGCAGTACTTC	CSVKGGPTYEQYF	NA	TRBV29-1	TRBJ2-7	NA
TGTGCCAGCAGTTTATGGTCTAGCGGAGCTATCAATGAGCAGTTCTTC	CASSLWSSGAINEQFF	TRBD2	TRBV28	TRBJ2-1	NA
TGCGCCAGCAGCCAAGATGGAAAGGCTCGTAAGCAGTTCTTC	CASSQDGKARKQFF	NA	TRBV4-1	TRBJ2-1	NA
TGTGCCAGTAGTATAGTCCGACAGACGAATCAGCCCCAGCATTTT	CASSIVRQTNQPQHF	NA	TRBV19	TRBJ1-5	NA
TGTGCCAGTATGGGGCGAGGTGGCGAGCAGTACTTC	CASMGRGGEQYF	NA	TRBV27	TRBJ2-7	NA
TGTGCCTGGAGTGTAGGCAGGGGCTGGGAGACCCAGTACTTC	CAWSVGRGWETQYF	NA	TRBV30	TRBJ2-5	NA
TGTGCCACCAGCAGAGATCCATCCGAGGGGACAGAAAACACCGGGGAGCTGTTTTTT	CATSRDPSEGTENTGELFF	TRBD1	TRBV15	TRBJ2-2	NA
TGTGCCAGCAGTGAAAGGGGGACACAGCTCCACTTT	CASSERGTQLHF	NA	TRBV2	TRBJ1-6	NA
TGTGCCAGCAGCCCCGGGGCTAGCTACGAGCAGTACTTC	CASSPGASYEQYF	NA	TRBV13	TRBJ2-7	NA
TGTGCCAGCAGTTTGGAAGAGAACACTGAAGCTTTCTTT	CASSLEENTEAFF	NA	TRBV28	TRBJ1-1	NA
TGCGCCAGCAGCCACACTTACCTCGGACTAGCCACAGATACGCAGTATTTT	CASSHTYLGLATDTQYF	TRBD2	TRBV4-3	TRBJ2-3	NA
TGTGCCAGCAGCTTGGGCGGGACCTCCTCTGGGGCCAACGTCCTGACTTTC	CASSLGGTSSGANVLTF	NA	TRBV13	TRBJ2-6	NA
TGCGCCAGCAGCCAGGGACAGGGTCTCTACGAGCAGTACTTC	CASSQGQGLYEQYF	TRBD1	TRBV4-1	TRBJ2-7	once
TGTGCCAGCAGCTTGGCACGGACAGGGGCTCACGAGCAGTACTTC	CASSLARTGAHEQYF	TRBD1	TRBV5-5	TRBJ2-7	NA
TGTGCCAGCTCACCTGCCGTCGGCCTAGGGGCCAACAATGAGCAGTTCTTC	CASSPAVGLGANNEQFF	NA	TRBV18	TRBJ2-1	NA
TGTGCCATCAGGCCCGAGGAGACCCAGTACTTC	CAIRPEETQYF	NA	TRBV10-3	TRBJ2-5	NA
TGTGCCAGCAGCCCGGACAGGGCCCACTACAATGAGCAGTTCTTC	CASSPDRAHYNEQFF	TRBD1	TRBV7-9	TRBJ2-1	NA
TGTGCCAGTAGCTCAGCGGGGGGTACCTACGAGCAGTACTTC	CASSSAGGTYEQYF	TRBD2	TRBV19	TRBJ2-7	NA
TGTGCCAGCGGGGTTAGGGGAACTGAAGCTTTCTTT	CASGVRGTEAFF	NA	TRBV6-1	TRBJ1-1	NA
TGTGCCAGCAGCCCCCTGACGGCGGCAGTCTACGAGCAGTACTTC	CASSPLTAAVYEQYF	NA	TRBV7-9	TRBJ2-7	NA
TGTGCCAGCTCCCCCCGGGAGGGCCCCTACAATGAGCAGTTCTTC	CASSPREGPYNEQFF	TRBD2	TRBV27	TRBJ2-1	NA
TGTGCCAGCAGCTTAGGAGGGGGCGGACTAGCCAAAAACATTCAGTACTTC	CASSLGGGGLAKNIQYF	TRBD1	TRBV7-6	TRBJ2-4	NA
TGCGCCAGCAGCTTGGCCTTGGGAGACGCAACTAATGAAAAACTGTTTTTT	CASSLALGDATNEKLFF	NA	TRBV5-1	TRBJ1-4	NA
TGTGCCAGCAGCTTAGCGGGGGGCCCCTACGAGCAGTACTTC	CASSLAGGPYEQYF	NA	TRBV7-9	TRBJ2-7	NA
TGTGCCTCGAAACAAACGAGGGGGGCGAGCGCAGATACGCAGTATTTT	CASKQTRGASADTQYF	NA	TRBV18	TRBJ2-3	NA
TGTGCCAGCAAGCTGGCGGGAGGGCCAGATACGCAGTATTTT	CASKLAGGPDTQYF	TRBD2	TRBV27	TRBJ2-3	NA
TGTGCCAGCGCAGCTTACCTCGAAGGGAATGAGCAGTTCTTC	CASAAYLEGNEQFF	NA	TRBV27	TRBJ2-1	NA
TGTGCCAGCAGTTACTCGCCGGGACAGAACTTCGATGGCTACACCTTC	CASSYSPGQNFDGYTF	TRBD1	TRBV6-6	TRBJ1-2	NA
TGTGCCAGCGCCGGGACATTGAACACTGAAGCTTTCTTT	CASAGTLNTEAFF	NA	TRBV13	TRBJ1-1	NA
TGTGCCAGCAGCCTCATCGGCAGAGAGCAGTACTTC	CASSLIGREQYF	NA	TRBV13	TRBJ2-7	NA
TGTGCCAGCAGTGAGACAGAGCAAGTGGAGACCCAGTACTTC	CASSETEQVETQYF	NA	TRBV25-1	TRBJ2-5	NA
TGTGCCACCAGCAGAGAGTCCGGCTATAGCAATCAGCCCCAGCATTTT	CATSRESGYSNQPQHF	NA	TRBV15	TRBJ1-5	NA
TGTGCCTGGGTTTCGGGCTTAGGGTACAATGAGCAGTTCTTC	CAWVSGLGYNEQFF	NA	TRBV30	TRBJ2-1	NA
TGCGCCAGCAGTGAGGGGGACGGAGCCAAAAACATTCAGTACTTC	CASSEGDGAKNIQYF	NA	TRBV10-1	TRBJ2-4	NA
TGCGCCAGCAAGGAATTGGCATTAGCCCAAGAGACCCAGTACTTC	CASKELALAQETQYF	NA	TRBV5-1	TRBJ2-5	NA
TGTGCCAGCAGCCTCCTTGGGGGACAGGGGACCGGGGAGCTGTTTTTT	CASSLLGGQGTGELFF	TRBD1	TRBV27	TRBJ2-2	once